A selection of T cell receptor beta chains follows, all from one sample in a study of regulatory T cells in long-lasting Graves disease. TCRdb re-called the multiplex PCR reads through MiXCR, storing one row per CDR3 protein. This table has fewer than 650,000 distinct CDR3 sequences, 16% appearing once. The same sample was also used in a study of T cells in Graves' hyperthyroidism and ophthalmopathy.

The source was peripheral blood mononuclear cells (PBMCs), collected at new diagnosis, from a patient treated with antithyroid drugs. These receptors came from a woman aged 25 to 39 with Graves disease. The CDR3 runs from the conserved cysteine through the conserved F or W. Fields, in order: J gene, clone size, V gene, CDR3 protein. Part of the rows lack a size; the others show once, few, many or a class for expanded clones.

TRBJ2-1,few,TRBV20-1,CSALGRGTSGYNEQFF
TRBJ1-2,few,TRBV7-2,CASSLGVPGYTF
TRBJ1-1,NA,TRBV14,CASSQEWRGMNTEAFF
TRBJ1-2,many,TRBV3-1,CASSQFRVNYGYTF
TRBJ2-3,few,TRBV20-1,CSARTSGSGGDTQYF
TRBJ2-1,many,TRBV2,CASSETRVADPEQFF
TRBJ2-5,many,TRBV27,CASSPSGRVQETQYF
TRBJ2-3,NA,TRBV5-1,CASSNDIFTDTQYF
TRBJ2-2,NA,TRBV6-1,CASSPFSGELFF
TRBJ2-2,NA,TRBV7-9,CASSWGKRSNTGELFF
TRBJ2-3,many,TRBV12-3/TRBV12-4,CASSFGNGAGDTQYF
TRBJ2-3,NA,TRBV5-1,CASSWDRSGSTDTQYF
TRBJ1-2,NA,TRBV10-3,CAIGASPGQGLYGYTF
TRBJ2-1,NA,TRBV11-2,CASSPSGRGERFF
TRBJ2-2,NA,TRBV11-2,CASSRGTDGTGELFF
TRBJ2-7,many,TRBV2,CASRRVVAEYYEQYF
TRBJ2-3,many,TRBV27,CASSSGTSGMTQYF
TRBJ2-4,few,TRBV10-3,CAISDSESKNIQYF
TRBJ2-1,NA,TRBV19,CASSIAVAGPGEQFF
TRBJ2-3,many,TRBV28,CASSSPFRGRSTDTQYF
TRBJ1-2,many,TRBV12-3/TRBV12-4,CASSFEEGPNYGYTF
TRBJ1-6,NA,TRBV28,CASRPPGGDSPLHF
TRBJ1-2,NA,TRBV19,CASSLLPGGYTF
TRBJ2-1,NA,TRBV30,CAWSTYSPEQFF
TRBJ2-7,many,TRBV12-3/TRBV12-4,CASSWKDGGEQYF
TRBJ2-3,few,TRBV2,CASRFPPRVRGRDTQYF
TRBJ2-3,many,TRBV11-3,CASSTGTQSTDTQYF
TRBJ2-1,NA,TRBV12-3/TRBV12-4,CASSHGGSSYNEQFF
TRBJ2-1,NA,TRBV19,CASSIDSAEKYNEQFF
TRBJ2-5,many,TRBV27,CASSDTGARNDQETQYF
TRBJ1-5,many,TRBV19,CASSPGGVEQPQHF
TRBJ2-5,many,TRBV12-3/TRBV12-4,CASRERQADQETQYF
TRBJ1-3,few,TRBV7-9,CASSITYSSGNTIYF
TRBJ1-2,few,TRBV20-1,CSAIWGLNGYTF
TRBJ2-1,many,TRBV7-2,CASSLVPGPYNEQFF
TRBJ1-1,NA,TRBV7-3,CASSLTGDRVNTEAFF
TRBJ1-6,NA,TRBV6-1,CASTRDRGYSPLHF
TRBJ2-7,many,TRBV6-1,CASSRLSYEQYF
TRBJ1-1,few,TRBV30,CAWKLGTGVAEAFF
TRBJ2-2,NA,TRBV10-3,CAIRISGVAGELFF
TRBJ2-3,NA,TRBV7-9,CASSLETRLDTQYF
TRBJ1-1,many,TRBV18,CASAPGSPEAFF
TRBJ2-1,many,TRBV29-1,CSVLGLAGPYNEQFF
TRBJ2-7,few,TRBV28,CASSSYPRTSSYEQYF
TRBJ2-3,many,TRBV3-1,CASKTGGTDTQYF
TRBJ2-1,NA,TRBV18,CASSQGLAGVGRSNEQFF
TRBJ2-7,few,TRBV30,CAWTPGLSREQYF
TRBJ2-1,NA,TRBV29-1,CSVEGGVGYNEQFF
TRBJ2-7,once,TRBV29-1,CSVLVGTGRYEQYF
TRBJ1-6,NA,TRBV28,CASITSGFYNSPLHF
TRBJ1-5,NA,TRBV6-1,CASSEKPGRPQHF
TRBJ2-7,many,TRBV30,CAWAKGGSYEQYF
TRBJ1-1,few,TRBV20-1,CSARDNQGGFGLAAFF
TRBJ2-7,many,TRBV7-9,CASSPGLADPYEQYF
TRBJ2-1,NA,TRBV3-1,CASSYGTGAHYNEQFF
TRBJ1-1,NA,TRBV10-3,CATEQGLGMNTEAFF
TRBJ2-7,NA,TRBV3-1,CASSQQAGTGGNEQYF